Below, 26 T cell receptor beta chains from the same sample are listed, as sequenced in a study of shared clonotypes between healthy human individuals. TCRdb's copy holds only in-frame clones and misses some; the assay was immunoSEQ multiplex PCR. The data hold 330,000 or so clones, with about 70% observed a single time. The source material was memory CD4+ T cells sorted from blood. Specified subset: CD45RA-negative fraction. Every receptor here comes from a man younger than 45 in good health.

In DNA, the CDR3 is TGTGCCACCCATGGTCTGGCGGGACCTAAATACGAGCAGTACTTC. Its protein is CATHGLAGPKYEQYF. V is TRBV10-3 and J is TRBJ2-7, with a tentative D call TRBD2 (6 bases). The CDR3 consists of 15 residues. Germline values: CDR1 ENHRY, CDR2 SYGVKD. Trimming removed 10 bases at V and 4 bases at J, with 23 bases between.

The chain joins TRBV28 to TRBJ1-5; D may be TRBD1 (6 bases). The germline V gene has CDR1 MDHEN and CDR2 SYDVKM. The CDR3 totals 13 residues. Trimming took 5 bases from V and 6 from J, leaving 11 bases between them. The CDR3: CASSIQGSQPQHF. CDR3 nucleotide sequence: TGTGCCAGCAGTATACAGGGAAGTCAGCCCCAGCATTTT.

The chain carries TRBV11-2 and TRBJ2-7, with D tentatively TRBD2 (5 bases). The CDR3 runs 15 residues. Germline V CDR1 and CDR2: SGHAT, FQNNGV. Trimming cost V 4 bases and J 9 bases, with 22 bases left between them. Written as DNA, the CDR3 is TGTGCCAGCAGCTCCGACTATCCCATCGACTCGGGGCAGTACTTC. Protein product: CASSSDYPIDSGQYF.

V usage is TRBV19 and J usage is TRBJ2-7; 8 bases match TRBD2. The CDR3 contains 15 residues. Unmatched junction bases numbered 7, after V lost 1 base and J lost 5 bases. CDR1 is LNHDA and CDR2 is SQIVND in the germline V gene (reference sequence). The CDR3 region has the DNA TGTGCCAGTAGTATAGTCGCCGGACTAGCAAACGAGCAGTACTTC. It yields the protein CASSIVAGLANEQYF.

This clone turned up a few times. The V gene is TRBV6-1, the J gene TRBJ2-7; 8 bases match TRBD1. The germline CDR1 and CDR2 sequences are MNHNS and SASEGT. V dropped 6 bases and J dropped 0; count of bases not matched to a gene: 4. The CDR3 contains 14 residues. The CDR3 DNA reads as TGTGCCAGCAGCGACAGGGGATACTCCTACGAGCAGTACTTC. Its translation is CASSDRGYSYEQYF.

The CDR3 region is CASSPKGAGETQYF. DNA for the CDR3: TGTGCCAGCAGTCCCAAAGGCGCGGGAGAGACCCAGTACTTC. The rearrangement joins TRBV27 to TRBJ2-5; D is possibly TRBD2 (5 bases). V dropped 5 bases and J dropped 4 bases, with 14 bases sitting between them. CDR1 and CDR2 (germline): MNHEY, SMNVEV (reference sequence). CDR3 length: 14 amino acids.

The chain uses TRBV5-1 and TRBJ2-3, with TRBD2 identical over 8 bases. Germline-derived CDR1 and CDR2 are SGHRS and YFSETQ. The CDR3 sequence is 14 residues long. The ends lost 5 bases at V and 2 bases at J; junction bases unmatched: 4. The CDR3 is CASRGGLVTDTQYF. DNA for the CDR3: TGCGCCAGCAGGGGGGGACTAGTCACAGATACGCAGTATTTT.

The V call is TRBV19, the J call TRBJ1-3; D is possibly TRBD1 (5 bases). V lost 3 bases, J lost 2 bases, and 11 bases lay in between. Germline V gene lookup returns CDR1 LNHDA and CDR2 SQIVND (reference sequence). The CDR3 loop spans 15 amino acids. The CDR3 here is CASSINSGTGNTIYF. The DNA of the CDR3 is TGTGCCAGTAGTATCAACTCAGGGACTGGAAACACCATATATTTT.

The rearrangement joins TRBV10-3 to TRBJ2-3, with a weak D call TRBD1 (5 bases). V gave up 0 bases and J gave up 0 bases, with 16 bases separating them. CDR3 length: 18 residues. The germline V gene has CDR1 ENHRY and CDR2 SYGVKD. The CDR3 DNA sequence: TGTGCCATCAGTGAGTCGGCCGTTCAGGGAAGCAGCACAGATACGCAGTATTTT. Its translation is CAISESAVQGSSTDTQYF.

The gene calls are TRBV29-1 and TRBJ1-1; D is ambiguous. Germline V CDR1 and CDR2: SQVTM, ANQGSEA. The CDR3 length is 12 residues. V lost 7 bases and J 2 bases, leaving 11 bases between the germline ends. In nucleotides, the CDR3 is TGCAGCGCCAGCCGGGCTAACACTGAAGCTTTCTTT. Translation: CSASRANTEAFF.

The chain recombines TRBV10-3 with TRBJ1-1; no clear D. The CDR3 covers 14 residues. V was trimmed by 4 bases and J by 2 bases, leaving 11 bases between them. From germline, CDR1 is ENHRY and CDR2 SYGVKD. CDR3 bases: TGTGCCATCAGTGGCCTAGGAACCAACACTGAAGCTTTCTTT. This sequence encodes CAISGLGTNTEAFF.

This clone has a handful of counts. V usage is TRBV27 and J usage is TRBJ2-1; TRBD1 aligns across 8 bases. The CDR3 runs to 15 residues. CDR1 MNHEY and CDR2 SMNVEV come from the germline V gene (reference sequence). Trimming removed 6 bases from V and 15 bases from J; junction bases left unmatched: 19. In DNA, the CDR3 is TGTGCCAGCAGCACTCGACAGGGGCAGAGCGACCCATGGTTCTTC. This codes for CASSTRQGQSDPWFF.

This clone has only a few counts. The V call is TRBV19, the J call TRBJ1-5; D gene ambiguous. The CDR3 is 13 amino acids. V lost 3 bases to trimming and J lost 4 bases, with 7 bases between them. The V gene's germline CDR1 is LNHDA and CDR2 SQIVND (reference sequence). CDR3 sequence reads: CASSMFLNQPQHF. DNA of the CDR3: TGTGCCAGTAGTATGTTTCTTAATCAGCCCCAGCATTTT.

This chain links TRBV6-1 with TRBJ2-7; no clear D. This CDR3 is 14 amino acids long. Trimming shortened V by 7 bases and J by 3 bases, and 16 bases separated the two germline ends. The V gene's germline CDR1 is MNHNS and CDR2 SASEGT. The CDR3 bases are TGTGCCAGCAACGCTAGGGCGACCAGCTACGAGCAGTACTTC. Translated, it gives CASNARATSYEQYF.

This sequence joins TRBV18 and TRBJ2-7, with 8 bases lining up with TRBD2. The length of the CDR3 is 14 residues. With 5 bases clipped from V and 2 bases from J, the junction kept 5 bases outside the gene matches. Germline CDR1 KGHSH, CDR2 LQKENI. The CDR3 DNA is TGTGCCAGCTCAGCGGGGGGAGGAACCTACGAGCAGTACTTC. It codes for CASSAGGGTYEQYF.

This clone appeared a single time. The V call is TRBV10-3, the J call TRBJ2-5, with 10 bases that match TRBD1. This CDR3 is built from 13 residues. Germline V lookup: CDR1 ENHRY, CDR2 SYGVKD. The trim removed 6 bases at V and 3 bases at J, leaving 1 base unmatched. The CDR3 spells CAIRDRGEETQYF. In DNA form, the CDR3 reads TGTGCCATCAGGGACAGGGGGGAAGAGACCCAGTACTTC.

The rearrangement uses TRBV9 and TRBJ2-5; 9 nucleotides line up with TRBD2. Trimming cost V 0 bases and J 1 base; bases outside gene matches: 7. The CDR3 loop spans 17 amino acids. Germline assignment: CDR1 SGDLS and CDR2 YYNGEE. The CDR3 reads CASSVGLAGSLQETQYF. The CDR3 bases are TGTGCCAGCAGCGTAGGGCTAGCGGGGTCCCTCCAAGAGACCCAGTACTTC.

In DNA, the CDR3 is TGCGCCAGCAGCCAAGATGGTTCGGGTCTTAATGAAAAACTGTTTTTT. It codes for CASSQDGSGLNEKLFF. The gene calls are TRBV4-3 and TRBJ1-4; D gene unclear. Per the germline V gene, CDR1 is LGHNA and CDR2 is YSLEER. Deletions cut 0 bases from V and 4 bases from J, with 12 bases between. The CDR3 is 16 residues long.

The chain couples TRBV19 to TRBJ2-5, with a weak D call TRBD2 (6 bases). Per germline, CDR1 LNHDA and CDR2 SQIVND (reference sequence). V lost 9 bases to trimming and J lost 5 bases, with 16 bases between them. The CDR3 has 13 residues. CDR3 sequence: CASSGSAAETQYF. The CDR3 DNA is TGTGCCAGCTCCGGGAGTGCGGCGGAGACCCAGTACTTC.

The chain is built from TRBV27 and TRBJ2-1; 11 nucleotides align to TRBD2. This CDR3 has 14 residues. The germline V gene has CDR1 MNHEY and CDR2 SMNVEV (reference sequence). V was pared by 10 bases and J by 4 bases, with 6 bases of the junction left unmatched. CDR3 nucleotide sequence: TGTGCCACCTTGCTAGCGGGAGGTTACAATGAGCAGTTCTTC. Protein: CATLLAGGYNEQFF.

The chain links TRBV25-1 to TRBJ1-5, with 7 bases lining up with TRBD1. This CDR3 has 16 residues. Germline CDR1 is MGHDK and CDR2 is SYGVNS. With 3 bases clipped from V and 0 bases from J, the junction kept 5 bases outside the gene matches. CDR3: CASSEGQLYSNQPQHF. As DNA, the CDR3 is TGTGCCAGCAGTGAGGGACAGCTTTATAGCAATCAGCCCCAGCATTTT.

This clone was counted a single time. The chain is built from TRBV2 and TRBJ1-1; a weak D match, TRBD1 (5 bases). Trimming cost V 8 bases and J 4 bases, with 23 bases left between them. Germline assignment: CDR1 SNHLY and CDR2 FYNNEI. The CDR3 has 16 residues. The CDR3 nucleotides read TGTGCCAGCGGGGGTCTAGTCGTCCGGGTGGGCACTGAAGCTTTCTTT. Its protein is CASGGLVVRVGTEAFF.

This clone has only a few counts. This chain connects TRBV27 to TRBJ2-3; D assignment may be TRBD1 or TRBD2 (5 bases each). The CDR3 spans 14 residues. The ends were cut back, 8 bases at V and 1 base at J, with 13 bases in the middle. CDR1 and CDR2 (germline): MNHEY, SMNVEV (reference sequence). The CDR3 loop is CASGRRDRTDTQYF. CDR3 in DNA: TGTGCCAGCGGTCGCCGGGACCGCACAGATACGCAGTATTTT.

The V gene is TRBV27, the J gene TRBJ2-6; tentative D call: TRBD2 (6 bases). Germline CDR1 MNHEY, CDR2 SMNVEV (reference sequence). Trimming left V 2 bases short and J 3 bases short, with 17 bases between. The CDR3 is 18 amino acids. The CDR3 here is CASSLRFGGSGGANVLTF. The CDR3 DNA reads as TGTGCCAGCAGTTTACGCTTTGGGGGGTCGGGTGGGGCCAACGTCCTGACTTTC.

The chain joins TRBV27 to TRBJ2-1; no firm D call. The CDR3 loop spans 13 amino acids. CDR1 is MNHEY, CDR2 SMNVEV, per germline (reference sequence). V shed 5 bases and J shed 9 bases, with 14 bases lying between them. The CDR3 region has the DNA TGTGCCAGCAGTCCCGTGGTGTCCGGTGAGCAGTTCTTC. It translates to CASSPVVSGEQFF.

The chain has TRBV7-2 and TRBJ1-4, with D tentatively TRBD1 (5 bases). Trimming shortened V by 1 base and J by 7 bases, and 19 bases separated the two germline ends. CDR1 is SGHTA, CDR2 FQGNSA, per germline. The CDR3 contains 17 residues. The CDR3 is CASSLGTSGEGIEKLFF. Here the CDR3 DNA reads TGTGCCAGCAGCTTAGGGACCTCGGGGGAAGGTATTGAAAAACTGTTTTTT.